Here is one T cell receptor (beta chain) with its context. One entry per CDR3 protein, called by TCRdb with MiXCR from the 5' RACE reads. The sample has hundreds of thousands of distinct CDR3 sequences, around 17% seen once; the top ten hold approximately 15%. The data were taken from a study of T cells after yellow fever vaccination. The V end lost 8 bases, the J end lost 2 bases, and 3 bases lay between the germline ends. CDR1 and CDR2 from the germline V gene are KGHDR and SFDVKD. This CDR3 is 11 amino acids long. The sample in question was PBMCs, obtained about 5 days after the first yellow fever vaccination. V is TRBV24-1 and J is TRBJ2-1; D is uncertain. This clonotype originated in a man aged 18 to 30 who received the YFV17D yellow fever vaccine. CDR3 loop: CATKAYNEQFF. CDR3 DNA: TGTGCCACCAAGGCCTACAATGAGCAGTTCTTC.